The clone carrying this T cell receptor beta chain was counted a few times. The antigen is not known. This sample stems from a study of CD8 T cells in ankylosing spondylitis. Study-level findings and limits: About 8 highly homologous variants made up a TCR beta motif that seemed to typify ankylosing spondylitis blood. Reports say disease-linked clones showed up significantly more in matched ankylosing spondylitis synovial fluid.

CDR1 and CDR2 from the germline V gene are SGHVS and FQNEAQ. This CDR3 is 16 amino acids long. Trimming left V 7 bases short and J 1 base short, with 16 bases between. TCRdb re-analysed the 5' RACE reads in MiXCR, keeping a single row per CDR3 protein. The data show 200,000 to 250,000 distinct CDR3 sequences, approximately 20% seen once. The sequencing input was blood, either unsorted or a sorted T cell fraction (not recorded which). The receptor was derived from a male donor with ankylosing spondylitis. The chain employs TRBV7-8 and TRBJ2-2, with D perhaps matching TRBD1 (6 bases). CDR3 region: CASNTRYRENTGELFF. The CDR3 coding sequence is TGTGCCAGCAACACCCGATACAGGGAGAACACCGGGGAGCTGTTTTTT.